What follows are 16 T cell receptor beta chains derived from one specimen sequenced in a study of cytomegalovirus exposure and HLA in healthy donors. The PCR was carried out with 60 Vbeta primers and 13 Jbeta primers. Clones were read by immunoSEQ multiplex PCR, and TCRdb kept only the in-frame ones, dropping some. This sample yields roughly 160,000 clones, of which around 80% are seen a single time; about 2.4% belongs to the top ten. Sequenced: PBMCs. Receptors were obtained from a male donor in good health and CMV-seronegative.

V is TRBV6-5 and J is TRBJ2-7, with TRBD1 identical over 10 bases. Trimming removed 6 bases from V and 0 bases from J; junction bases left unmatched: 2. This CDR3 contains 14 residues. The germline CDR1 and CDR2 sequences are MNHEY and SVGAGI. The CDR3 nucleotides are TGTGCCAGCAGGGACAGGGGGAGCTCCTACGAGCAGTACTTC. It specifies CASRDRGSSYEQYF.

This clone occurred once. One end of the junction fails to match germline, which may point to a read error. The rearrangement joins TRBV11-2 to TRBJ2-2, with 7 positions matching TRBD1. Germline assignment: CDR1 SGHAT and CDR2 FQNNGV. This CDR3 spans 15 amino acids. In DNA, the CDR3 is TGTGCCAGCAGCATAGACAGGGTTGACACCGGGGAGCTGTTTTTT. It yields the protein CASSIDRVDTGELFF.

The chain carries TRBV28 and TRBJ2-3; 11 nucleotides match TRBD2. The junction had 5 bases not matched to a gene; V was cut back by 3 bases and J by 0 bases. The germline V gene encodes CDR1 MDHEN and CDR2 SYDVKM. The CDR3 loop spans 17 amino acids. CDR3: CASSLEGLAASTDTQYF. The CDR3 DNA reads TGTGCCAGCAGTTTGGAGGGACTAGCGGCAAGCACAGATACGCAGTATTTT.

CDR3 in amino acids: CASSLQTGLAEDEQFF. CDR3 nucleotides: TGTGCCAGCAGTTTACAGACGGGACTAGCGGAGGATGAGCAGTTCTTC. This chain uses TRBV27 with TRBJ2-1, with 11 nucleotides matching TRBD2. After removal of 2 bases from V and 8 bases from J, the junction contained 8 bases not matched to a gene. Germline values: CDR1 MNHEY, CDR2 SMNVEV (reference sequence). The CDR3 is 16 residues long.

V usage is TRBV4-1 and J usage is TRBJ2-6; no firm D call. Trimming took 2 bases from V and 6 from J, leaving 14 bases between them. This CDR3 has 16 amino acids. Germline-derived CDR1 and CDR2 are MGHRA and YSYEKL. CDR3 residues: CASSQTTALEANVLTF. In nucleotides, the CDR3 is TGCGCCAGCAGCCAAACGACTGCGCTTGAGGCCAACGTCCTGACTTTC.

V is TRBV10-3 and J is TRBJ2-5, with TRBD1 matching 11 bases. Per the germline V gene, CDR1 is ENHRY and CDR2 is SYGVKD. Losses at the gene ends were 6 bases for V and 2 bases for J; bases not matched to a gene: 2. The CDR3 length is 14 residues. CDR3 residues: CAIRGDRGQETQYF. The CDR3 DNA follows: TGTGCCATCAGGGGGGACAGGGGGCAAGAGACCCAGTACTTC.

The chain has TRBV12-2 and TRBJ2-3; the table's D call TRBD1 went unverified against the DNA. TRBV12-2 is shown as a pseudogene. This CDR3 has 15 amino acids. In DNA, the CDR3 is TGTGCAAGTCGCTTAGGGGGACATAGCACAGATACGCAGTATTTT. Amino acids: CASRLGGHSTDTQYF.

This chain connects TRBV19 to TRBJ2-1; 7 bases map to TRBD1. There are 17 residues in the CDR3. V shed 3 bases and J 6 bases; nucleotides not matched to a gene: 14. CDR1 is LNHDA and CDR2 is SQIVND in the germline V gene (reference sequence). CDR3 DNA sequence: TGTGCCAGTAGTATTATCACGACAGGGTCGATAATCAATGAGCAGTTCTTC. Its translation: CASSIITTGSIINEQFF.

The chain is built from TRBV4-3 and TRBJ2-1, with 7 bases matching TRBD2. Germline V lookup: CDR1 LGHNA, CDR2 YSLEER. The CDR3 is 16 amino acids. Trimming took 1 base from V and 4 from J; bases not matched to a gene: 7. CDR3 amino acids: CASSQVGGGGYNEQFF. The CDR3 DNA is TGCGCCAGCAGCCAAGTGGGCGGGGGTGGGTACAATGAGCAGTTCTTC.

Only a few counts were recorded for this clone. This chain joins TRBV6-5 and TRBJ2-7; 9 bases match TRBD1. Germline V CDR1 and CDR2: MNHEY, SVGAGI. Trimming took 6 bases from V and 6 from J; bases not matched to a gene: 6. This CDR3 has 13 residues. CDR3 sequence: CASSSGTGSEQYF. CDR3 coding DNA: TGTGCCAGCAGCTCCGGGACAGGGAGCGAGCAGTACTTC.

To note about this clone: Other nucleotide sequences in the sample specify the same CDR3. The chain combines TRBV19 with TRBJ2-7; 7 bases match TRBD1. Germline trimming cut 5 bases from V and 1 base from J; bases unmatched to any gene: 8. In germline, CDR1 is LNHDA, CDR2 SQIVND (reference sequence). The CDR3 is 15 residues long. CDR3 bases: TGTGCCAGTAGTCCCCGGGACAGACCTTCCTACGAGCAGTACTTC. As protein: CASSPRDRPSYEQYF.

This chain uses TRBV14 with TRBJ2-3, with 10 bases fitting TRBD2. V lost 4 bases and J lost 0; bases outside the gene matches: 4. CDR1 SGHDN and CDR2 FVKESK come from the germline V gene. The CDR3 is made up of 16 amino acids. CDR3 in DNA: TGTGCCAGCAGCCCCTTGACTAGCGGGAGCACAGATACGCAGTATTTT. Residues: CASSPLTSGSTDTQYF.

The rearrangement links TRBV27 to TRBJ1-4, with 7 nucleotides matching TRBD1. The CDR3 sequence is 16 residues long. Germline assignment: CDR1 MNHEY and CDR2 SMNVEV (reference sequence). With V trimmed by 2 bases and J by 7 bases, 10 bases remained unmatched. For the CDR3, the DNA is TGTGCCAGCAGTTTAAGGGCCCCAGGGGGTCTTGAAAAACTGTTTTTT. The encoded protein is CASSLRAPGGLEKLFF. Variable domain in full (rest from reference TRBV27 and TRBJ1-4): EAQVTQNPRYLITVTGKKLTVTCSQNMNHEYMSWYRQDPGLGLRQIYYSMNVEVTDKGDVPEGYKVSRKEKRNFPLILESPSPNQTSLYFCASSLRAPGGLEKLFFGSGTQLSVL.

A word on this clone: The junction and the germline gene differ at one end; a read error may be behind it. The rearrangement uses TRBV29-1 and TRBJ1-2; 7 nucleotides line up with TRBD1. CDR1 and CDR2 from the germline V gene are SQVTM and ANQGSEA. CDR3 length: 12 amino acids. CDR3 residues: CSVVEGARGYPF. The CDR3 DNA sequence: TGCAGCGTTGTAGAGGGGGCGCGTGGCTACCCCTTC.

There are a few counts of this clone. This sequence joins TRBV19 and TRBJ1-2; D uncertain. Germline-derived CDR1 and CDR2 are LNHDA and SQIVND (reference sequence). The CDR3 is 16 amino acids. V lost 7 bases and J 0 bases, leaving 18 bases between the germline ends. CDR3 region: CASIETAALANYGYTF. CDR3 coding DNA: TGTGCCAGTATAGAAACGGCAGCCCTAGCTAACTATGGCTACACCTTC.

The V and J genes are TRBV19 and TRBJ1-2; D remains ambiguous. V gave up 6 bases and J gave up 8 bases, with 22 bases separating them. The germline CDR1 and CDR2 sequences are LNHDA and SQIVND (reference sequence). This CDR3 spans 15 amino acids. This CDR3 reads CASRYRSSEEVGYTF. The DNA for the CDR3 is TGTGCCAGTAGGTATAGGTCCAGTGAGGAAGTGGGCTACACCTTC. Supplemented by reference TRBV19 and TRBJ1-2, the full variable domain reads DGGITQSPKYLFRKEGQNVTLSCEQNLNHDAMYWYRQDPGQGLRLIYYSQIVNDFQKGDIAEGYSVSREKKESFPLTVTSAQKNPTAFYLCASRYRSSEEVGYTFGSGTRLTVV.